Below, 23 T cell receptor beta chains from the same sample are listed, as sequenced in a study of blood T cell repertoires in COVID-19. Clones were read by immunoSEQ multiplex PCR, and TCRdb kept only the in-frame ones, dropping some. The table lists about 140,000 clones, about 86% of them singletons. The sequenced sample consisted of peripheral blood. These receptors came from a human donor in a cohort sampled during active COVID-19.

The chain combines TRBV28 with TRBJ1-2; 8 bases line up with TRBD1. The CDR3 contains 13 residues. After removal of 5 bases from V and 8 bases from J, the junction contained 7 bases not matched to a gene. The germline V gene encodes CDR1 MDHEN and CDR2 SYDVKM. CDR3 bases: TGTGCCAGCAGTCCACGCAGGGGGCACGGCTACACCTTC. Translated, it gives CASSPRRGHGYTF.

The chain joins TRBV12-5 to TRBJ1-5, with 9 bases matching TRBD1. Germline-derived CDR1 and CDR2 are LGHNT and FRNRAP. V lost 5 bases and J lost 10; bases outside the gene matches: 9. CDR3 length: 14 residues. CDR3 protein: CASGVGQGSHPQHF. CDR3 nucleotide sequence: TGTGCTAGTGGTGTGGGACAGGGTTCTCATCCCCAGCATTTT.

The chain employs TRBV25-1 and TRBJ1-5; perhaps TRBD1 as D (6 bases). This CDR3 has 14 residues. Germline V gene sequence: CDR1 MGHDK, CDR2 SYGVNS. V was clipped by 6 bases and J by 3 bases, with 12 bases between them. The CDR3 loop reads CASRQTGYNQPQHF. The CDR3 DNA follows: TGTGCCAGCAGACAAACAGGGTACAATCAGCCCCAGCATTTT.

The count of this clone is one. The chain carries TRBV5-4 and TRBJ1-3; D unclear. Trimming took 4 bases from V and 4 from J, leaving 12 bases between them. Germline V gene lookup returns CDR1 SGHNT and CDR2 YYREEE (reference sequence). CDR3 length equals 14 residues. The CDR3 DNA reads TGTGCCAGCAGCCCCGGGTCCGGAGGAAACACCATATATTTT. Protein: CASSPGSGGNTIYF.

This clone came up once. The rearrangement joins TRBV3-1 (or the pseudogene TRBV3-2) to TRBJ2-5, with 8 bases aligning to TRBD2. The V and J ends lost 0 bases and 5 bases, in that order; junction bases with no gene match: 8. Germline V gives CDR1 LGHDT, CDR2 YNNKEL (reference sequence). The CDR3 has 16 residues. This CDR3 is CASSQDGGLGYETQYF. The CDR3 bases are TGTGCCAGCAGCCAAGATGGGGGACTAGGGTACGAGACCCAGTACTTC.

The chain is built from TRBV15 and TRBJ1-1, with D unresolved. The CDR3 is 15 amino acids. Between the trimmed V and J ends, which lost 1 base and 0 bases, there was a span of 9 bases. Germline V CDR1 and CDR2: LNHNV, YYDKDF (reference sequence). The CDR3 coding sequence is TGTGCCACCAGCAGAGGGCAGTCCATGAACACTGAAGCTTTCTTT. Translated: CATSRGQSMNTEAFF.

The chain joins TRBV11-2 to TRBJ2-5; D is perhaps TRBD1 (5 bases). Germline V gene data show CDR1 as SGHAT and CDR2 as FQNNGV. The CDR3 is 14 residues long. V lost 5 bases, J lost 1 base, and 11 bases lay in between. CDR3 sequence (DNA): TGTGCCAGCAGCCCAACAGGAATCCAAGAGACCCAGTACTTC. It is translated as CASSPTGIQETQYF.

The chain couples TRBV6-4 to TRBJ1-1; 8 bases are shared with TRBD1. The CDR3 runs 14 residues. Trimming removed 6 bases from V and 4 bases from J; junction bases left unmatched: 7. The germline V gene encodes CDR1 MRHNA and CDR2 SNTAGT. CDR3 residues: CASSAEDRGTEAFF. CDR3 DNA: TGTGCCAGCAGCGCAGAAGACAGGGGCACTGAAGCTTTCTTT.

CDR3 sequence (DNA): TGCGCCAGCAGCGACGGGACAGGGGGCATGAACACTGAAGCTTTCTTT. Protein product: CASSDGTGGMNTEAFF. This chain links TRBV5-1 with TRBJ1-1, with 12 bases that match TRBD1. V was clipped by 4 bases and J by 0 bases; unmatched bases: 4. Per the germline V gene, CDR1 is SGHRS and CDR2 is YFSETQ. The CDR3 length is 16 residues. Complete variable domain (other parts from reference TRBV5-1 and TRBJ1-1): KAGVTQTPRYLIKTRGQQVTLSCSPISGHRSVSWYQQTPGQGLQFLFEYFSETQRNKGNFPGRFSGRQFSNSRSEMNVSTLELGDSALYLCASSDGTGGMNTEAFFGQGTRLTVV.

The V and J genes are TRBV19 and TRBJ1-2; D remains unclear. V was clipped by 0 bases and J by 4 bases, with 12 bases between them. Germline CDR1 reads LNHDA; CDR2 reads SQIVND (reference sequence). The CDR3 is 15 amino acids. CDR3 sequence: CASSIEDKGGYGYTF. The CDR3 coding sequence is TGTGCCAGTAGTATAGAAGATAAGGGAGGCTATGGCTACACCTTC.

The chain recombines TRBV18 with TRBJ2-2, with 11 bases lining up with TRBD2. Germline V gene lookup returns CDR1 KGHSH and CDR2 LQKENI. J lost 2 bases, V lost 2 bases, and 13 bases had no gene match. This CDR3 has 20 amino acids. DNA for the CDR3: TGTGCCAGCTCACCATTGTTGCGGCTAGCGGGGGGAGACAACACCGGGGAGCTGTTTTTT. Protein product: CASSPLLRLAGGDNTGELFF.

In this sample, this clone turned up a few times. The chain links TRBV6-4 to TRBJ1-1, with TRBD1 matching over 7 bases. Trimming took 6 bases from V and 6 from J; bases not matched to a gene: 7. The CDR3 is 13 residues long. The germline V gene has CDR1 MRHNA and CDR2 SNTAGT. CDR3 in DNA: TGTGCCAGCAGCCGGGACAGAGGAGCTGAAGCTTTCTTT. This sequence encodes CASSRDRGAEAFF.

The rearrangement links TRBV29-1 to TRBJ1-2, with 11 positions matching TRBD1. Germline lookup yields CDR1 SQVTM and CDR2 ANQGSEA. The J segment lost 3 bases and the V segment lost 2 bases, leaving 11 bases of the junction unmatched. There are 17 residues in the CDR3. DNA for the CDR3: TGCAGCGTTGAACCAGGACAGGGGGCAATCTCCTACTATGGCTACACCTTC. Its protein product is CSVEPGQGAISYYGYTF.

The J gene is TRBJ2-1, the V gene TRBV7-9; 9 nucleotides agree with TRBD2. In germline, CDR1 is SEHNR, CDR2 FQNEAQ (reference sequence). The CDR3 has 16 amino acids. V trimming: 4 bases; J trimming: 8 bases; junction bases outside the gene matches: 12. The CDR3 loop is CASSSHSGGFTDEQFF. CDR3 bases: TGTGCCAGCAGCTCACATAGCGGGGGCTTTACGGATGAGCAGTTCTTC.

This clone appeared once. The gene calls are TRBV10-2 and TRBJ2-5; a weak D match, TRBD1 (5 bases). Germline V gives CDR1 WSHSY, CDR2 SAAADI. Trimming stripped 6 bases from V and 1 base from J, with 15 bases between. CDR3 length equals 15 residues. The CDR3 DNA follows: TGCGCCAGCAGGGGGTCAAGTGGGGCCCAAGAGACCCAGTACTTC. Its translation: CASRGSSGAQETQYF.

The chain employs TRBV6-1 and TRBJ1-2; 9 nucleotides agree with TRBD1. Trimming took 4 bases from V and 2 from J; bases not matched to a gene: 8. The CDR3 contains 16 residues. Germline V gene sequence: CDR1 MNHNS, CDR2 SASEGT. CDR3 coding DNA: TGTGCCAGCAGTGGCCACGGGACAGGGTTGAACTATGGCTACACCTTC. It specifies CASSGHGTGLNYGYTF.

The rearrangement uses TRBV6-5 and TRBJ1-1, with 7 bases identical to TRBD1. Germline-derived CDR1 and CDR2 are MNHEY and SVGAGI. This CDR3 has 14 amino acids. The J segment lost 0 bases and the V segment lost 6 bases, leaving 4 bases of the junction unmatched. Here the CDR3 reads CASRLRGMNTEAFF. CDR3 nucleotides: TGTGCCAGCAGGCTCAGGGGGATGAACACTGAAGCTTTCTTT.

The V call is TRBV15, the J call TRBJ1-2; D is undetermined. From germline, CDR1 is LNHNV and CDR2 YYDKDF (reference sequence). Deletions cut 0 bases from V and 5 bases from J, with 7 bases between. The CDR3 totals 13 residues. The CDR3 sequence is CATSRDSGYGYTF. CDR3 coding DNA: TGTGCCACCAGCAGAGATAGCGGGTATGGCTACACCTTC. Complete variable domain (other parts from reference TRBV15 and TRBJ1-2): DAMVIQNPRYQVTQFGKPVTLSCSQTLNHNVMYWYQQKSSQAPKLLFHYYDKDFNNEADTPDNFQSRRPNTSFCFLDIRSPGLGDTAMYLCATSRDSGYGYTFGSGTRLTVV.

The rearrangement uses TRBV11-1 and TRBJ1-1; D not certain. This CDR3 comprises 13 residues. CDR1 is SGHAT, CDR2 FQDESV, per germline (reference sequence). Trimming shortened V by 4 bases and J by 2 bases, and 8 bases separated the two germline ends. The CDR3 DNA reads TGTGCCAGCAGCTCCGGGAGAAACACTGAAGCTTTCTTT. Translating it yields CASSSGRNTEAFF.

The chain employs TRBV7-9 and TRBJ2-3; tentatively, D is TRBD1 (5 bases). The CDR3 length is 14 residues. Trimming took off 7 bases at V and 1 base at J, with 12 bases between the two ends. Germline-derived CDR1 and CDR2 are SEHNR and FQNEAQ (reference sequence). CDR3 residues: CASNTGRGTDTQYF. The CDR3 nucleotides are TGTGCCAGCAATACGGGCAGGGGCACAGATACGCAGTATTTT.

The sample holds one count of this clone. Here the CDR3 DNA reads TGCGCCAGCAGCTTAGCTAGCGGGGGGGCAGATACGCAGTATTTT. Amino acid sequence: CASSLASGGADTQYF. This chain connects TRBV5-1 to TRBJ2-3; 12 positions match TRBD2. The junction had 2 bases not matched to a gene; V was cut back by 2 bases and J by 4 bases. Germline V gene sequence: CDR1 SGHRS, CDR2 YFSETQ. This CDR3 spans 15 amino acids. The whole variable domain, filled in from reference TRBV5-1 and TRBJ2-3, reads KAGVTQTPRYLIKTRGQQVTLSCSPISGHRSVSWYQQTPGQGLQFLFEYFSETQRNKGNFPGRFSGRQFSNSRSEMNVSTLELGDSALYLCASSLASGGADTQYFGPGTRLTVL.

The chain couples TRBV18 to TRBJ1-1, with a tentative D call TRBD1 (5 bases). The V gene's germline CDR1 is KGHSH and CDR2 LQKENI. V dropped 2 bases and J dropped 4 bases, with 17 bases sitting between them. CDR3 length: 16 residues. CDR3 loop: CASSPILRGVITEAFF. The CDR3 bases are TGTGCCAGCTCACCAATCCTCCGGGGGGTCATCACTGAAGCTTTCTTT.

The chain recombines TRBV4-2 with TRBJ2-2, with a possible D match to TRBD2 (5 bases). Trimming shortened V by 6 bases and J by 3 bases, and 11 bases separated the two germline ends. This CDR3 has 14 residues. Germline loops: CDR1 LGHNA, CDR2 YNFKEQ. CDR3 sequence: CASRGKRDTGELFF. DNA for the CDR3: TGTGCCAGCAGGGGGAAGAGGGACACCGGGGAGCTGTTTTTT.